The 4 T cell receptor beta chains presented below share a single source sample, sequenced in a study of shared clonotypes between healthy human individuals. Profiling relied on immunoSEQ multiplex PCR, and the TCRdb table lists in-frame clones only, not all of them. The sample lists over 400,000 clones, roughly 95% seen once, with about 0.064% in the top ten. The material sequenced was naive CD4+ T cells sorted from blood. The subset was: CD45RA+ positively selected. The receptors were sampled from a young woman in good health.

This clone appeared a single time. This chain joins TRBV11-2 and TRBJ2-2, with a tentative D call TRBD1 (5 bases). Germline-derived CDR1 and CDR2 are SGHAT and FQNNGV. The ends were cut back, 4 bases at V and 4 bases at J, with 10 bases in the middle. CDR3 length: 14 residues. CDR3 bases: TGTGCCAGCAGCTCGCTTACAGGCACCGGGGAGCTGTTTTTT. It codes for CASSSLTGTGELFF.

The J gene is TRBJ1-1, the V gene TRBV10-3, with unresolved D. Germline V gene lookup returns CDR1 ENHRY and CDR2 SYGVKD. Trimming cost V 4 bases and J 1 base, with 10 bases left between them. There are 14 residues in the CDR3. CDR3 in DNA: TGTGCCATCAGTGTTAACGGCCCGAACACTGAAGCTTTCTTT. Amino acids: CAISVNGPNTEAFF.

This sequence joins TRBV4-1 and TRBJ2-1; weak D call: TRBD2 (5 bases). Trimming cost V 6 bases and J 5 bases, with 23 bases left between them. This CDR3 comprises 17 residues. Germline lookup yields CDR1 MGHRA and CDR2 YSYEKL. The CDR3 spells CASSPPPGLLRDNEQFF. For the CDR3, the DNA is TGCGCCAGCAGTCCACCCCCAGGACTTTTACGGGACAATGAGCAGTTCTTC.

The genes are TRBV6-6 and TRBJ1-4; D is perhaps TRBD1 (5 bases). The CDR3 totals 16 residues. Germline V gives CDR1 MNHNY, CDR2 SVGAGI (reference sequence). V lost 4 bases and J lost 4, with 16 bases in between. The CDR3 sequence is CASSFGEGRINEKLFF. DNA of the CDR3: TGTGCCAGCAGTTTTGGTGAGGGACGGATTAATGAAAAACTGTTTTTT.